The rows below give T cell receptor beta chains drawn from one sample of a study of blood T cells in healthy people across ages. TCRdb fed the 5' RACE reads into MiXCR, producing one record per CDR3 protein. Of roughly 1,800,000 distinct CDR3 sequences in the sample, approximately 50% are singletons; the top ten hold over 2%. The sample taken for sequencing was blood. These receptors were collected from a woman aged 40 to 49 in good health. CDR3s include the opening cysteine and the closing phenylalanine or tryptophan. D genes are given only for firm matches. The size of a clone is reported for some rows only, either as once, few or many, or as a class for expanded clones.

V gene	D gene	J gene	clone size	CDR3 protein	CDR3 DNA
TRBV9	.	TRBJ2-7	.	CASSGRLSYEQYF	TGTGCCAGCAGCGGACGATTGTCCTACGAGCAGTACTTC
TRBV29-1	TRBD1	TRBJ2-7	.	CSVEDRDRGYEQYF	TGCAGCGTTGAAGATCGGGACAGGGGTTACGAGCAGTACTTC
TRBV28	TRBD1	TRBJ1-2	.	CASLSDRVPGYTF	TGTGCCAGCCTATCGGACAGGGTGCCTGGCTACACCTTC
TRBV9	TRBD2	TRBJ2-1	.	CASSVASFRTSGGVGNEQFF	TGTGCCAGCAGCGTAGCGAGCTTTCGGACTAGCGGGGGGGTTGGGAATGAGCAGTTCTTC
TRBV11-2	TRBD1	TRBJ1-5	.	CASTLEGGSQPQHF	TGTGCCAGCACCTTAGAAGGGGGCAGTCAACCCCAGCATTTT
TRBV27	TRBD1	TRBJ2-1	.	CASSDRGWYNEQFF	TGTGCCAGCAGTGACAGGGGGTGGTACAATGAGCAGTTCTTC
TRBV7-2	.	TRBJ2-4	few	CASSLREIQYF	TGTGCCAGCAGCTTAAGGGAAATTCAGTACTTC
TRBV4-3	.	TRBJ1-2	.	CASSQGMGVPGYTF	TGCGCCAGCAGCCAAGGTATGGGAGTTCCGGGCTACACCTTC
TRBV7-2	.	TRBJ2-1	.	CASSLSGPTSYNEQFF	TGTGCCAGCAGCTTATCAGGGCCCACCTCCTACAATGAGCAGTTCTTC
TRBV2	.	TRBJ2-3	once	CASIATSSIRPDTQYF	TGTGCCAGCATCGCGACTAGTTCTATCCGCCCAGATACGCAGTATTTT
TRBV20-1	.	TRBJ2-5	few	CSARELQGKETQYF	TGCAGTGCTAGAGAGCTCCAGGGGAAAGAGACCCAGTACTTC
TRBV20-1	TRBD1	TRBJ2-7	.	CRNIQGWEQYF	TGCAGAAATATACAGGGGTGGGAGCAGTACTTC
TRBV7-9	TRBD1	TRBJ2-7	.	CTSSPTGGPYEQYF	TGTACCAGCAGCCCGACAGGGGGCCCTTACGAGCAGTACTTC
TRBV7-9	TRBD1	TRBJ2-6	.	CANELGDSTFSGANVLTF	TGTGCCAATGAGTTGGGGGACAGCACCTTCTCTGGGGCCAACGTCCTGACTTTC
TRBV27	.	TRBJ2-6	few	CASRYRSSGANVLTF	TGTGCCAGCAGATACAGGAGCTCTGGGGCCAACGTCCTGACTTTC
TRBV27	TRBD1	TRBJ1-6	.	CASSAGQGTVSPLHF	TGTGCCAGCAGTGCGGGACAGGGGACGGTGTCACCCCTCCACTTT
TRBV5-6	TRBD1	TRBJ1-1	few	CASSSRDRSYTEAFF	TGTGCCAGCAGCAGCCGGGACAGGTCTTACACTGAAGCTTTCTTT
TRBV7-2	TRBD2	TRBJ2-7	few	CASSPSASGVYEQYF	TGTGCCAGCAGCCCCTCGGCTAGCGGGGTCTACGAGCAGTACTTC
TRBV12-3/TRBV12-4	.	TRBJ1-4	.	CASSSRQEKLFF	TGTGCCAGCAGTTCCCGCCAGGAAAAACTGTTTTTT
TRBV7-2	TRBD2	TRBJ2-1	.	CASSLVASGGADFYNEQFF	TGTGCCAGCAGCTTAGTGGCCAGCGGGGGGGCTGACTTCTACAATGAGCAGTTCTTC
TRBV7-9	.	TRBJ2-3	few	CASSPRGRLALSSTDTQYF	TGTGCCAGCAGCCCGAGAGGGCGTCTAGCGTTGTCTAGCACAGATACGCAGTATTTT